Shown below are 30 T cell receptor beta chains from a single sample sequenced in a study of T cell changes during pregnancy in multiple sclerosis. Measured with immunoSEQ multiplex PCR; TCRdb has only the in-frame clones, and not every one. The sample has fewer than 85,000 clones; roughly nine tenths are singletons. The starting material was peripheral blood, obtained in the first trimester of pregnancy. The receptors were sampled from a female donor in good health, enrolled as a control in a pregnancy study.

This chain joins TRBV5-1 and TRBJ2-1; 11 bases align to TRBD2. CDR1 SGHRS and CDR2 YFSETQ come from the germline V gene. Trimming removed 4 bases from V and 5 bases from J; junction bases left unmatched: 5. This CDR3 contains 15 residues. CDR3 DNA: TGCGCCAGCAGCATTGGGACTAGCGGCAACAATGAGCAGTTCTTC. It encodes CASSIGTSGNNEQFF.

This rearrangement joins TRBV6-5 to TRBJ2-7, with 13 nucleotides matching TRBD2. The ends lost 2 bases at V and 4 bases at J; junction bases unmatched: 2. The CDR3 covers 15 residues. Germline V gene data show CDR1 as MNHEY and CDR2 as SVGAGI. DNA for the CDR3: TGTGCCAGCAGTTACCGACTAGCGGGAGGTTACGAGCAGTACTTC. It specifies CASSYRLAGGYEQYF.

The chain joins TRBV19 to TRBJ1-5; TRBD1 is a possible D gene (5 bases). CDR3 length: 15 residues. Germline V gives CDR1 LNHDA, CDR2 SQIVND (reference sequence). V dropped 3 bases and J dropped 8 bases, with 17 bases sitting between them. The CDR3: CASSISGWGGEPQHF. The CDR3 region has the DNA TGTGCCAGTAGTATTTCGGGCTGGGGCGGGGAGCCCCAGCATTTT.

The V and J genes are TRBV11-2 and TRBJ2-7, with 12 bases aligning to TRBD1. J lost 3 bases, V lost 4 bases, and 7 bases had no gene match. This CDR3 spans 16 amino acids. From germline, CDR1 is SGHAT and CDR2 FQNNGV. The CDR3 reads CASSWTGTGGIYEQYF. As DNA, the CDR3 is TGTGCCAGCAGCTGGACCGGGACAGGGGGCATCTACGAGCAGTACTTC.

This chain connects TRBV5-4 to TRBJ2-7, with 7 bases that match TRBD2. V lost 0 bases and J lost 2; bases outside the gene matches: 2. CDR3 length equals 14 residues. Looked up from germline, CDR1 is SGHNT and CDR2 is YYREEE (reference sequence). The CDR3 spells CASSLGSGPYEQYF. The CDR3 DNA reads as TGTGCCAGCAGCTTGGGTAGCGGGCCCTACGAGCAGTACTTC.

This chain links TRBV5-1 with TRBJ2-7, with D possibly being TRBD2 (5 bases). Germline V lookup: CDR1 SGHRS, CDR2 YFSETQ. This CDR3 spans 12 amino acids. V lost 4 bases, J lost 0 bases, and 5 bases lay in between. The CDR3 is CASSAGSYEQYF. CDR3 nucleotides: TGCGCCAGCAGCGCGGGCTCCTACGAGCAGTACTTC.

This clone was seen once. The genes are TRBV5-1 and TRBJ2-5; D is perhaps TRBD2 (6 bases). The CDR3 is 14 residues long. Between the trimmed V and J ends, which lost 2 bases and 2 bases, there was a span of 10 bases. Looked up from germline, CDR1 is SGHRS and CDR2 is YFSETQ. In DNA, the CDR3 is TGCGCCAGCAGCTTCCTGGAGGGGCAAGAGACCCAGTACTTC. It codes for CASSFLEGQETQYF.

The V gene is TRBV11-2, the J gene TRBJ1-1, with D possibly matching TRBD1 (5 bases). Germline V gene data show CDR1 as SGHAT and CDR2 as FQNNGV. Trimming took off 2 bases at V and 5 bases at J, with 9 bases between the two ends. The CDR3 contains 13 residues. The CDR3 spells CASSLTGETEAFF. CDR3 DNA sequence: TGTGCCAGCAGCTTAACAGGCGAAACTGAAGCTTTCTTT.

The CDR3 nucleotides read TGTGCCAGCAGCCAAGGAGAAAGCTCTGGGGCCAACGTCCTGACTTTC. Its translation: CASSQGESSGANVLTF. The chain joins TRBV4-2 to TRBJ2-6; D gene uncertain. Germline CDR1 is LGHNA and CDR2 is YNFKEQ. V gave up 1 base and J gave up 0 bases, with 7 bases separating them. CDR3 length: 16 amino acids.

The V gene is TRBV7-8, the J gene TRBJ2-1, with 8 bases aligning to TRBD2. The germline gives CDR1 SGHVS, CDR2 FQNEAQ. The CDR3 totals 15 residues. The J segment lost 4 bases and the V segment lost 5 bases, leaving 7 bases of the junction unmatched. CDR3 nucleotides: TGTGCCAGCAGCCTCCCCCCTAGCGGGTACAATGAGCAGTTCTTC. The encoded protein is CASSLPPSGYNEQFF.

J is TRBJ2-3 and V is TRBV13, with 7 bases lining up with TRBD2. V dropped 5 bases and J dropped 1; count of bases not matched to a gene: 0. Germline V CDR1 and CDR2: PRHDT, FYEKMQ (reference sequence). The CDR3 covers 13 residues. The CDR3 DNA follows: TGTGCCAGCAGCCTAGCGGGCACAGATACGCAGTATTTT. It is translated as CASSLAGTDTQYF.

This clone came up once. The chain uses TRBV4-1 and TRBJ2-6; 8 bases are shared with TRBD2. The CDR3 contains 18 residues. Germline V gene lookup returns CDR1 MGHRA and CDR2 YSYEKL. V dropped 0 bases and J dropped 0; count of bases not matched to a gene: 4. The CDR3 DNA is TGCGCCAGCAGCCAAGAACCAGCGGGGGTCTCTGGGGCCAACGTCCTGACTTTC. It is translated as CASSQEPAGVSGANVLTF.

V is TRBV27 and J is TRBJ1-5, with D uncertain. Looked up from germline, CDR1 is MNHEY and CDR2 is SMNVEV (reference sequence). The CDR3 runs to 17 residues. Trimming cost V 0 bases and J 0 bases, with 12 bases left between them. The CDR3 DNA sequence: TGTGCCAGCAGTTTATCGGCTCGAGGCGGTAGCAATCAGCCCCAGCATTTT. It encodes CASSLSARGGSNQPQHF.

The chain uses TRBV6-1 and TRBJ2-7; D is perhaps TRBD2 (5 bases). The CDR3 has 13 residues. Deletions cut 8 bases from V and 1 base from J, with 12 bases between. The germline V gene has CDR1 MNHNS and CDR2 SASEGT. The CDR3 DNA follows: TGTGCCAGCGGAGGACTGTTTTCCTACGAGCAGTACTTC. Protein: CASGGLFSYEQYF.

V gene TRBV7-2 combines with J gene TRBJ2-7; no reliable D call. CDR1 is SGHTA, CDR2 FQGNSA, per germline. Trimming pared 3 bases from V and 2 bases from J, leaving 14 bases between. The CDR3 is made up of 15 amino acids. DNA for the CDR3: TGTGCCAGCAGCTTTTCCTTGACAAACACCTACGAGCAGTACTTC. Translation gives CASSFSLTNTYEQYF.

The rearrangement uses TRBV7-2 and TRBJ2-5; TRBD1 matches at 10 bases. V lost 5 bases to trimming and J lost 5 bases; unmatched junction nucleotides: 8. Per the germline V gene, CDR1 is SGHTA and CDR2 is FQGNSA. This CDR3 comprises 15 residues. The DNA of the CDR3 is TGTGCCAGCAGCCCCCGACAGGGGGCCGGGGAGACCCAGTACTTC. Translated: CASSPRQGAGETQYF.

This chain joins TRBV6-4 and TRBJ1-3, with D perhaps TRBD1 (5 bases). V was pared by 5 bases and J by 8 bases, with 13 bases between. Germline CDR1 MRHNA, CDR2 SNTAGT. The CDR3 has 13 residues. CDR3 nucleotides: TGTGCCAGCAGTCGCAGGGTCGGAGACACCATATATTTT. Residues: CASSRRVGDTIYF.

The rearrangement joins TRBV6-5 to TRBJ1-3, with unresolved D. The CDR3 spans 11 residues. Trimming removed 6 bases at V and 3 bases at J, with 3 bases between. CDR1 MNHEY and CDR2 SVGAGI come from the germline V gene. The CDR3 DNA reads as TGTGCCAGCAGCAATGGAAACACCATATATTTT. Translated, it gives CASSNGNTIYF.

A single count supports this clone. The chain employs TRBV5-1 and TRBJ2-1; D remains unclear. Trimming removed 0 bases from V and 0 bases from J, with 7 bases in between. Germline CDR1 and CDR2: SGHRS and YFSETQ. The CDR3 runs 15 residues. CDR3 amino acids: CASSLAAPSYNEQFF. The CDR3 coding sequence is TGCGCCAGCAGCTTGGCAGCGCCCTCCTACAATGAGCAGTTCTTC.

This chain's CDR3 is CASSQPAGGRSYEQYF. In DNA, the CDR3 is TGCGCCAGCAGCCAGCCAGCGGGAGGGCGCTCCTACGAGCAGTACTTC. The rearrangement links TRBV4-1 to TRBJ2-7; 10 positions match TRBD2. In germline, CDR1 is MGHRA, CDR2 YSYEKL. CDR3 size: 16 residues. Losses at the gene ends were 3 bases for V and 0 bases for J; bases not matched to a gene: 5.

The J gene is TRBJ2-7, the V gene TRBV27; a possible D gene is TRBD1 (6 bases). Germline V gene data show CDR1 as MNHEY and CDR2 as SMNVEV (reference sequence). The CDR3 loop spans 14 amino acids. V gave up 2 bases and J gave up 6 bases, with 14 bases separating them. The CDR3 reads CASSLVTGSFEQYF. Here the CDR3 DNA reads TGTGCCAGCAGTTTAGTAACAGGGTCTTTCGAGCAGTACTTC.

The V call is TRBV18, the J call TRBJ1-5; 9 positions agree with TRBD1. The V and J ends lost 4 bases and 5 bases, in that order; junction bases with no gene match: 9. CDR1 is KGHSH, CDR2 LQKENI, per germline. The CDR3 is 16 residues long. The CDR3 DNA follows: TGTGCCAGCTCACAGGGACAGGGTAGAATAGATCAGCCCCAGCATTTT. It encodes CASSQGQGRIDQPQHF.

The rearrangement joins TRBV6-6 to TRBJ2-3; 9 bases align to TRBD2. Per the germline V gene, CDR1 is MNHNY and CDR2 is SVGAGI (reference sequence). The length of the CDR3 is 16 residues. J gave up 5 bases and V 2 bases, and 8 bases lay outside the gene matches. The chain's CDR3 is CASSYQFSGSEDTQYF. Written as DNA, the CDR3 is TGTGCCAGCAGTTACCAATTTAGCGGGAGCGAAGATACGCAGTATTTT.

The chain has TRBV19 and TRBJ2-1; 8 nucleotides align to TRBD2. The germline V gene has CDR1 LNHDA and CDR2 SQIVND (reference sequence). The J segment lost 2 bases and the V segment lost 4 bases, leaving 7 bases of the junction unmatched. The CDR3 extends over 16 amino acids. CDR3 protein: CASSNYSGVTYNEQFF. The CDR3 region has the DNA TGTGCCAGTAGTAATTATAGCGGGGTAACCTACAATGAGCAGTTCTTC.

The genes are TRBV28 and TRBJ2-3, with 10 bases matching TRBD2. Looked up from germline, CDR1 is MDHEN and CDR2 is SYDVKM. The CDR3 contains 15 residues. Germline trimming cut 5 bases from V and 2 bases from J; bases unmatched to any gene: 4. CDR3 sequence reads: CASSASGRNTDTQYF. The CDR3 coding sequence is TGTGCCAGCAGTGCTAGCGGGAGAAACACAGATACGCAGTATTTT.

This clone was observed a handful of times. V usage is TRBV20-1 and J usage is TRBJ2-1; tentatively, D is TRBD2 (5 bases). Trimming removed 1 base from V and 10 bases from J, with 8 bases in between. The CDR3 is made up of 11 amino acids. Germline CDR1 and CDR2: DFQATT and SNEGSKA (reference sequence). This chain's CDR3 is CSARGGSEQFF. CDR3 sequence (DNA): TGCAGTGCTAGAGGAGGGTCAGAGCAGTTCTTC.

The J gene is TRBJ1-5, the V gene TRBV18; D gene unclear. There are 14 residues in the CDR3. Trimming took off 2 bases at V and 3 bases at J, with 8 bases between the two ends. Germline V lookup: CDR1 KGHSH, CDR2 LQKENI. The CDR3 is CASSPSSTNQPQHF. CDR3 nucleotide sequence: TGTGCCAGCTCACCATCGAGTACCAATCAGCCCCAGCATTTT.

This chain uses TRBV10-1 with TRBJ1-1; D uncertain. The V gene's germline CDR1 is WNHNN and CDR2 SYGVQD (reference sequence). Trimming cost V 0 bases and J 4 bases, with 21 bases left between them. The CDR3 contains 18 residues. The CDR3 region is CASSESAVRTGCGTEAFF. In DNA form, the CDR3 reads TGCGCCAGCAGTGAGTCCGCGGTACGAACGGGGTGCGGCACTGAAGCTTTCTTT.

The chain links TRBV2 to TRBJ2-3; 7 bases are a match to TRBD2. The length of the CDR3 is 17 residues. V lost 7 bases, J lost 3 bases, and 16 bases stayed unmatched. Germline-derived CDR1 and CDR2 are SNHLY and FYNNEI. CDR3 region: CASTHALGGRGTDTQYF. The CDR3 coding sequence is TGTGCCAGCACCCACGCACTGGGCGGGAGAGGGACAGATACGCAGTATTTT.

The V gene is TRBV2, the J gene TRBJ2-3, with unresolved D. V lost 3 bases to trimming and J lost 0 bases, with 7 bases between them. The CDR3 runs 14 residues. Looked up from germline, CDR1 is SNHLY and CDR2 is FYNNEI. CDR3 DNA sequence: TGTGCCAGCAGTGAGTTCCAGAGCACAGATACGCAGTATTTT. Protein sequence: CASSEFQSTDTQYF.